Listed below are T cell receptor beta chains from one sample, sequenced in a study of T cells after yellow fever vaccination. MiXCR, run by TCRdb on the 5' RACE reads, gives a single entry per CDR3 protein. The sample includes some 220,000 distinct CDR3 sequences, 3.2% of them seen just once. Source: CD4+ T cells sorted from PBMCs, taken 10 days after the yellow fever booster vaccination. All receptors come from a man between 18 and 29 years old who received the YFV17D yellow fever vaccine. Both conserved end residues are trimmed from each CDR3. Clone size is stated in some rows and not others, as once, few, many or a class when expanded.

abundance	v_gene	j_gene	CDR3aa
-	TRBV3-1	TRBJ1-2	ASSQEGSLRYGYT
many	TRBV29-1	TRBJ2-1	SVVLPVAFNEQF
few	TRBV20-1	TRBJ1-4	SARAVTGNEKLF
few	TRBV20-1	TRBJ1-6	SARLTEKPRGSPLH
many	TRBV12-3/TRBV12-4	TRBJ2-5	ASSLMGPEETQY
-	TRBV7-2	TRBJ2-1	ASSSIGLATHNEQF
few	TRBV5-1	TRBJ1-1	ASSLDTMNTEAF
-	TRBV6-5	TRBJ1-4	ASLGAVEKLF
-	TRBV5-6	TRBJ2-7	ASSRLAGGTYEQY
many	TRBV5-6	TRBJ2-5	ASSLAMGSETQY
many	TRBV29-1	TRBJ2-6	SVGITGANVLT
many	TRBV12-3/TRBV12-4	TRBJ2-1	ASSFGPPGYNEQF
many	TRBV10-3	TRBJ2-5	AISARGSETQY
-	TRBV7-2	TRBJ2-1	ASSPPGGYNEQF
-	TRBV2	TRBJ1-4	ASNRVNEKLF
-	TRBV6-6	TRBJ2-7	ASSYSMAAGGGLSYEQY
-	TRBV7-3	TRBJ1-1	ASSTGLDYTEAF
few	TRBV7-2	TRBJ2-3	ASTPDWGSTDTQY
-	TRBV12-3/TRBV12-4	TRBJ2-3	ASSSGTSGVIDTQY
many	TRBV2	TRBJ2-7	ASSGQISYEQY
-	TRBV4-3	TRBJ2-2	ASSQDGGLAGGELF
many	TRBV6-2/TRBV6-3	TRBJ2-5	ASSQGGTQY
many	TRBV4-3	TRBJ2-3	ASSPTTGASGWADTQY
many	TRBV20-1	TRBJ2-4	SAKLAKGKNIQY
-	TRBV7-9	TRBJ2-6	ASSKSAGANVLT
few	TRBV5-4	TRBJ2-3	ASSRGQGADTQY
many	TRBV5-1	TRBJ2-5	ASSLGTVRRETQY
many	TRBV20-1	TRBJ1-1	SAAHLGTEAF
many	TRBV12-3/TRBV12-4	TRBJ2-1	ASSLPHNEQF
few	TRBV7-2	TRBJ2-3	ASSLSSYTQY
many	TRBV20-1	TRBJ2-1	SARELAGAYNEQF
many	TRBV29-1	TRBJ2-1	SGKTGARDEQF
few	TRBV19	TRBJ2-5	ASKEAGGRETQY
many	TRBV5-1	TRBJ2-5	ASRLDLSETQY
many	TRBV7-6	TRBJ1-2	ASSQFEGGSGGYT
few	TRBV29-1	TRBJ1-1	SVEGTEAF
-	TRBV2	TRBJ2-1	ASSAMGRAGYEQF
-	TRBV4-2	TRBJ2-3	ASSQDYRTADTQY
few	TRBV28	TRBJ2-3	ASSLDRVRSTQY
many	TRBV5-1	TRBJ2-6	ASSERSGANVLT
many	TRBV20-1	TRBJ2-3	SAPPRVTDTQY
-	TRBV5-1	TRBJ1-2	ASSSTRETVYGYT
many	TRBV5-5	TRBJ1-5	ASSFGAGRFNQPQH
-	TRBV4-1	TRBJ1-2	ASSPSHTGSYGYT
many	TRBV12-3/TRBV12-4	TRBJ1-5	ASSGRAYSNQPQH
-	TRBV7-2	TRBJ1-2	ASSLGGTGRNYGYT
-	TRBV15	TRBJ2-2	ATSQGGHRAAGELF
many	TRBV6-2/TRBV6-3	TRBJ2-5	ASSFIREETQY
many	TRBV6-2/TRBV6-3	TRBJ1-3	ASSYSNTGASISGNTIY
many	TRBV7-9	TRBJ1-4	ASSPRQADEKLF
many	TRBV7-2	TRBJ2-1	ASSPGTSGNEQF
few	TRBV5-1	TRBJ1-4	ASSPVWATEKLF
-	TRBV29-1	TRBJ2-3	SVSPWTSADTQY
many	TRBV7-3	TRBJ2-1	ASSSGLAGGNEQF
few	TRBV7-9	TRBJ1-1	ASRKQGGGTEAF
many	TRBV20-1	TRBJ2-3	SASGWGADTDTQY
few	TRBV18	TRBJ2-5	ASSQMNRETQY
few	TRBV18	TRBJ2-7	ASSPDRASEQY
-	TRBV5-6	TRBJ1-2	ASSQDTGSGRHYGYT